This T cell receptor (beta chain) was obtained from a study of blood T cell repertoires in COVID-19. Assignments of participants to cohorts depended upon their own reported clinical history. A COVID-19 case was met by exposed participants within 2 weeks before study entry. Per the original data handling: Reference gene primers were amplified, and this amplification served to estimate nucleated cell counts. Sequencing was performed with immunoSEQ multiplex PCR; in TCRdb, only in-frame clones are kept and a portion is missing. The DNA was the basis for D and trimming; V, J and clone size are from that table. The sample holds approximately 190,000 clones; 84% are singletons and the top ten take more than 3%. In this sample, this clone turned up once. Sequences were obtained from PBMCs or T cells enriched from blood (not recorded which). The TCR comes from a woman under 40 who had been exposed to COVID-19.

This chain's CDR3 is CASARQGQGVEQFF. The CDR3 coding sequence is TGTGCCAGCGCCCGACAGGGCCAGGGCGTCGAGCAGTTCTTC. The gene calls are TRBV6-5 and TRBJ2-1, with TRBD1 identical over 7 bases. Germline V CDR1 and CDR2: MNHEY, SVGAGI. The CDR3 runs to 14 residues. The trim removed 8 bases at V and 10 bases at J, leaving 14 bases unmatched.